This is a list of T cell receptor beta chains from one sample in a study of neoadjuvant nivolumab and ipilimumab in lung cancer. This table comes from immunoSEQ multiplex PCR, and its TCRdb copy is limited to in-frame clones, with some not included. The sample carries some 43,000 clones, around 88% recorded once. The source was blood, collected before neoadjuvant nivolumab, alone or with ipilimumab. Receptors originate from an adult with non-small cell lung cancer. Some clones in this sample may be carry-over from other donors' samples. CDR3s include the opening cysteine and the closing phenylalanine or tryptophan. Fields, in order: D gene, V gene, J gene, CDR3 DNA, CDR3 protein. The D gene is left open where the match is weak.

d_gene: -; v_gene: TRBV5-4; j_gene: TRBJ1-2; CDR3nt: TGTGCCAGCAGCCGTGCCGTCTTGGGTGCCGGCCCCCGGGGCTATGGCTACACCTTC; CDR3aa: CASSRAVLGAGPRGYGYTF
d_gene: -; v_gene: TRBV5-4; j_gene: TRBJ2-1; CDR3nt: TGTGCCAGCAGCTCGTCCTTCAATGAGCAGTTCTTC; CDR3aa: CASSSSFNEQFF
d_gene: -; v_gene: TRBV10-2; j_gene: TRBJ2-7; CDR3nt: TGCGCCAGCAGATCCCTGGCGGGCTCCTACGAGCAGTACTTC; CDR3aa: CASRSLAGSYEQYF
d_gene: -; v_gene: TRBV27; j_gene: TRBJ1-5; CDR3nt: TGTGCCAGCAGTTGGTCCGGACCTAATCAGCCCCAGCATTTT; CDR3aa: CASSWSGPNQPQHF
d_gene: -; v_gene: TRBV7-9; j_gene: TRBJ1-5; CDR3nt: TGTGCCAGCAGCGACCGATATCAGCCCCAGCATTTT; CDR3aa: CASSDRYQPQHF
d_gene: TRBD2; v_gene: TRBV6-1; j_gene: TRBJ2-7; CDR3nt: TGTGCCAGCAGTGAAGCGGGAGGGCCTATCTTCGAGCAGTACTTC; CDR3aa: CASSEAGGPIFEQYF
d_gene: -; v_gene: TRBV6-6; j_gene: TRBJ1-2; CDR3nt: TGTGCCAGCAGTTACTCGCCCGGGAACGTATATGGCTACACCTTC; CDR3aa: CASSYSPGNVYGYTF
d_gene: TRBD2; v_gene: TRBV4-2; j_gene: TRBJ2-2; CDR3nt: TGTGCCAGCAGCCAAGCCCTTATGAGGACTAGCAGGGACAACACCGGGGAGCTGTTTTTT; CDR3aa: CASSQALMRTSRDNTGELFF
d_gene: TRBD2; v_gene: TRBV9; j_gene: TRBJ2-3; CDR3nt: TGTGCCAGCAGCGTAGACCCTAGCGGGCTGGTTACAGATACGCAGTATTTT; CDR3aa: CASSVDPSGLVTDTQYF
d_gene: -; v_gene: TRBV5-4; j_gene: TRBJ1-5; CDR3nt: TGTGCCAGCAGCGCCGGCCGAGATCAGCCCCAGCATTTT; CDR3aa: CASSAGRDQPQHF
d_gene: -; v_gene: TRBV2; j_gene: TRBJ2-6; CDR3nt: TGTGCCAAGGGAGACTCTGGGGCCAACGTCCTGACTTTC; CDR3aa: CAKGDSGANVLTF
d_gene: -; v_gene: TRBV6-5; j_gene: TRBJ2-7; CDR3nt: TGTGCCAGCAGTTACTTTGGCAGGGGACGCGAGCAGTACTTC; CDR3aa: CASSYFGRGREQYF